This entry describes one TCR beta chain. The target antigen is unknown. A much larger clone differs from this one at a single base, so this may be a read error. This entry comes from a study of CD8+CD57+ T cells in acquired aplastic anemia. Study at large: Researchers reported that healthy donors averaged roughly 11 million reads for CD4+ cells.

Overall study findings and caveats: Found in both controls and patients were twenty-nine CD8+ CDR3 sequences.

For CDR3 and TCR beta VDJ profiling, genomic DNA was the template used. Via MiXCR, TCRdb re-called the reads, giving one row per CDR3 protein. The data hold 200,000 to 250,000 distinct CDR3 sequences, with 30% to 35% observed a single time. The CDR3 sequence is 14 residues long. V lost 7 bases, J lost 3 bases, and 13 bases lay in between. CDR1 and CDR2 (germline): SEHNR, FQNEAQ (reference sequence). The rearrangement joins TRBV7-9 to TRBJ1-5; tentatively, D is TRBD1 (6 bases). The sequencing input was sorted CD4+, CD8+, or CD8+CD57+ T cells (not recorded which) from PBMCs. This receptor was obtained from a human donor in good health, serving as a control. CDR3 in amino acids: CASKGSGDNQPQHF. CDR3 nucleotides: TGTGCCAGCAAGGGGTCAGGGGACAATCAGCCCCAGCATTTT.